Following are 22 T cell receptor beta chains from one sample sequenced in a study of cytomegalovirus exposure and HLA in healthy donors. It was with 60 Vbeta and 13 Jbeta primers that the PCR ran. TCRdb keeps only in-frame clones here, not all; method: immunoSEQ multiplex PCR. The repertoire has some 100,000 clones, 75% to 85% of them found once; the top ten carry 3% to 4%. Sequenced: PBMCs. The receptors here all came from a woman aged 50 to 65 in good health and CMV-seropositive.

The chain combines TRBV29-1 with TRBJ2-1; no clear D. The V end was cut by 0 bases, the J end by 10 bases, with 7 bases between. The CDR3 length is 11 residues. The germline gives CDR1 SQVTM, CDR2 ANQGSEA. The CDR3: CSVEDRIEQFF. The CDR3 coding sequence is TGCAGCGTTGAAGACCGTATCGAGCAGTTCTTC.

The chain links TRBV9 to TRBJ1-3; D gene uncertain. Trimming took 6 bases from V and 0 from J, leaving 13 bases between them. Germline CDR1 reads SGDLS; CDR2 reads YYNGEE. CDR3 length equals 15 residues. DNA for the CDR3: TGTGCCAGCACGCCCTCGCGGGTCTCTGGAAACACCATATATTTT. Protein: CASTPSRVSGNTIYF.

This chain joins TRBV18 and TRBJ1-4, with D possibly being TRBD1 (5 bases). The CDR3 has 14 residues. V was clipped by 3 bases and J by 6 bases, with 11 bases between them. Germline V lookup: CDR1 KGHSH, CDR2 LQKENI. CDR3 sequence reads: CASSPRAEDEKLFF. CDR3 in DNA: TGTGCCAGCTCACCCAGGGCGGAAGATGAAAAACTGTTTTTT.

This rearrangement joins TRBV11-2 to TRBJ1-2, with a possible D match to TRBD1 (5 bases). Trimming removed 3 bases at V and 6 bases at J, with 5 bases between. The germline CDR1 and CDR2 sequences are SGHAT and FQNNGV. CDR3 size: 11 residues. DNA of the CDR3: TGTGCCAGCAGCTTCAGGGATGGCTACACCTTC. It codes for CASSFRDGYTF. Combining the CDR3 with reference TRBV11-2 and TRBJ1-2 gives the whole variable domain EAGVAQSPRYKIIEKRQSVAFWCNPISGHATLYWYQQILGQGPKLLIQFQNNGVVDDSQLPKDRFSAERLKGVDSTLKIQPAKLEDSAVYLCASSFRDGYTFGSGTRLTVV.

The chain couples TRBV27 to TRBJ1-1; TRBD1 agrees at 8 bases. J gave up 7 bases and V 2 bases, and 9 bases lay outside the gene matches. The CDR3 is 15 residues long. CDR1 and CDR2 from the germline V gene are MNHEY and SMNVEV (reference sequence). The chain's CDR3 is CASSLGFGTGGEAFF. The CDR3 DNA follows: TGTGCCAGCAGTTTAGGCTTCGGGACAGGTGGTGAAGCTTTCTTT.

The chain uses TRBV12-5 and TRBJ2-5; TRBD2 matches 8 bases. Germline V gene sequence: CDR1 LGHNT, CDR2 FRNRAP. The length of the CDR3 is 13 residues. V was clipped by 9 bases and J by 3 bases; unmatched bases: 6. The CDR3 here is CASAGGAEETQYF. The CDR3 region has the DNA TGTGCTAGCGCCGGGGGGGCGGAAGAGACCCAGTACTTC.

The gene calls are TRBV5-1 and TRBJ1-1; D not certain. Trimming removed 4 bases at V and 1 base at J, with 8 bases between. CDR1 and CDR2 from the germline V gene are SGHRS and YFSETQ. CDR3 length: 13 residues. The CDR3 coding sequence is TGCGCCAGCAGCGGCGGCGGGAACACTGAAGCTTTCTTT. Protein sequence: CASSGGGNTEAFF.

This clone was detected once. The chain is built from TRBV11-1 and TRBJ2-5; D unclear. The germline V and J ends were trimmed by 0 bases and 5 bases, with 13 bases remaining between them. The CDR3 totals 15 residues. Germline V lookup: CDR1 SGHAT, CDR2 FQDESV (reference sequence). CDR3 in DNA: TGTGCCAGCAGCTTAGCGCCGGGTAGTCGGGAGACCCAGTACTTC. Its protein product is CASSLAPGSRETQYF.

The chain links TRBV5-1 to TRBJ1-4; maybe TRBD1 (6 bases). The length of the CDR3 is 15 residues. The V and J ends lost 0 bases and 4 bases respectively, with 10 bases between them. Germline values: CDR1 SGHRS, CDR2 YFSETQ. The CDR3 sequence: CASSLVQGDNEKLFF. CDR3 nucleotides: TGCGCCAGCAGCTTGGTACAGGGCGATAATGAAAAACTGTTTTTT.

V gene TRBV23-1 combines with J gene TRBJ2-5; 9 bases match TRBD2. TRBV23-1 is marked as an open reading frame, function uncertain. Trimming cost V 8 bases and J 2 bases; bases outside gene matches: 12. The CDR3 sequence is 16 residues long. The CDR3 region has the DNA TGCGCCAGCGTACAAGACGAGCGGGGGGATCAAGAGACCCAGTACTTC. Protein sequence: CASVQDERGDQETQYF.

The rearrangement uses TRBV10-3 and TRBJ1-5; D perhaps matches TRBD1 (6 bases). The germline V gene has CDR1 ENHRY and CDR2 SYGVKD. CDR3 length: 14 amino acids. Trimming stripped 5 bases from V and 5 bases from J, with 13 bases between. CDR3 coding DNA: TGTGCCATCAGTACTGGACAGTCGCATCAGCCCCAGCATTTT. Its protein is CAISTGQSHQPQHF.

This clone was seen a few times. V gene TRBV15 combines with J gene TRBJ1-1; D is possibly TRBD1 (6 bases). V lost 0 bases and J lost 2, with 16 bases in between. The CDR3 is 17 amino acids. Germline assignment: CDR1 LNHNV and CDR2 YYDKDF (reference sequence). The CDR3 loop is CATSRELGGPSNTEAFF. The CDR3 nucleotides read TGTGCCACCAGCAGAGAACTAGGGGGTCCAAGTAACACTGAAGCTTTCTTT.

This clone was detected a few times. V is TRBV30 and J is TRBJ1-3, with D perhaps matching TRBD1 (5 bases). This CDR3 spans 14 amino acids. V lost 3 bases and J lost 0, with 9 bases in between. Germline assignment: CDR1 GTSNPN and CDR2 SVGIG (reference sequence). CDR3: CAWRGEVSGNTIYF. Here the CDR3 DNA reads TGTGCCTGGAGGGGGGAGGTCTCTGGAAACACCATATATTTT.

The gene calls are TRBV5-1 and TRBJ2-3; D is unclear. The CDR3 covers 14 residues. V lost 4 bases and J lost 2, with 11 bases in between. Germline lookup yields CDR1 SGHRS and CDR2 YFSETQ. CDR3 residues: CASSTGEVTDTQYF. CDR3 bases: TGCGCCAGCAGCACCGGCGAGGTCACAGATACGCAGTATTTT.

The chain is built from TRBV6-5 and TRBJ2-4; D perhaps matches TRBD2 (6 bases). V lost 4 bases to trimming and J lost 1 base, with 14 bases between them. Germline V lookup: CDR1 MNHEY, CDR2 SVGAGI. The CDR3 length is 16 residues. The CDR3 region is CASSSGLFNAKNIQYF. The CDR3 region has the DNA TGTGCCAGCAGTTCGGGACTGTTCAATGCCAAAAACATTCAGTACTTC.

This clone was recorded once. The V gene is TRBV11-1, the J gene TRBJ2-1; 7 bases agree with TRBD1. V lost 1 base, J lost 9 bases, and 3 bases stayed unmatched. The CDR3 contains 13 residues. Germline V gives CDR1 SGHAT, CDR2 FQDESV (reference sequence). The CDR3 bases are TGTGCCAGCAGCTTAGGACAGGGAATTGAGCAGTTCTTC. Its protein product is CASSLGQGIEQFF. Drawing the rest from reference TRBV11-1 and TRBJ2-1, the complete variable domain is EAEVAQSPRYKITEKSQAVAFWCDPISGHATLYWYRQILGQGPELLVQFQDESVVDDSQLPKDRFSAERLKGVDSTLKIQPAELGDSAMYLCASSLGQGIEQFFGPGTRLTVL.

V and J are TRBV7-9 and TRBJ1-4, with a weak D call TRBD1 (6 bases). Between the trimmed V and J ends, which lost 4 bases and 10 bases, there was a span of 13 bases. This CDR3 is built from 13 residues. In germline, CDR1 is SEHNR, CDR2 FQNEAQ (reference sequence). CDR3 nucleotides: TGTGCCAGCAGCTCTGGGGGCGGGAGAAAACTGTTTTTT. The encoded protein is CASSSGGGRKLFF. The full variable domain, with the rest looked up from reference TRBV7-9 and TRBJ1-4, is DTGVSQNPRHKITKRGQNVTFRCDPISEHNRLYWYRQTLGQGPEFLTYFQNEAQLEKSRLLSDRFSAERPKGSFSTLEIQRTEQGDSAMYLCASSSGGGRKLFFGSGTQLSVL.

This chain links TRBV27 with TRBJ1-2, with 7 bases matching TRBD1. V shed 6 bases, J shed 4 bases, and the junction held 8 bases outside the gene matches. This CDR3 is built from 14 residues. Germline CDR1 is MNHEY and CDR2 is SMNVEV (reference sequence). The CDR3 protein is CASRAWDSSYGYTF. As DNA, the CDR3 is TGTGCCAGCAGGGCGTGGGACAGTTCCTATGGCTACACCTTC.

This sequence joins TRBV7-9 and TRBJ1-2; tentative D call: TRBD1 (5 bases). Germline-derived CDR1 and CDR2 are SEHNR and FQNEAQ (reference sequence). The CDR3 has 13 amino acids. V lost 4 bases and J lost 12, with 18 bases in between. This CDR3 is CASSSQGSLRHTF. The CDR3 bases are TGTGCCAGCAGCTCCCAGGGAAGCCTCAGACACACCTTC.

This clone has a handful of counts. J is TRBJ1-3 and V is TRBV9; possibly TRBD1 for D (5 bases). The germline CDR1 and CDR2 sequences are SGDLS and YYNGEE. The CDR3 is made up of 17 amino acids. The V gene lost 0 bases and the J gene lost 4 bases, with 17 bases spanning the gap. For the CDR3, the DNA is TGTGCCAGCAGCGTAGCCCCGGGGGAAGGGAACGGAAACACCATATATTTT. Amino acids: CASSVAPGEGNGNTIYF.

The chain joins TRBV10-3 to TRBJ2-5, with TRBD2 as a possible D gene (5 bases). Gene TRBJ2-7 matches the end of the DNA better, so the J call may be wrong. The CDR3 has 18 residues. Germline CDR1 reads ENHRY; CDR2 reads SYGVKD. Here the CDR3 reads CAISESRVDGILTYEQYF. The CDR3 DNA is TGTGCCATCAGTGAGTCTAGGGTGGACGGGATTCTCACCTACGAGCAGTACTTC.

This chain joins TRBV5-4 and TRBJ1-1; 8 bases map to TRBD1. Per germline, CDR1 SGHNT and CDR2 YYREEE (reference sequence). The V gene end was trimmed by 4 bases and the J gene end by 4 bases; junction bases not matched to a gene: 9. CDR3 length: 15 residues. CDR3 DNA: TGTGCCAGCAGCCCACCTGGGACAGGCTCCACTGAAGCTTTCTTT. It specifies CASSPPGTGSTEAFF.